These T cell receptor beta chains were read from a single sample in a study of blood T cell repertoires in COVID-19. The data were produced by immunoSEQ multiplex PCR, yet TCRdb's version contains in-frame clones alone and is incomplete. Counted here are over 20,000 clones, approximately 82% occurring once; the ten biggest clones make up 30% to 35%. The sample comprised peripheral blood. The receptors here all came from a human donor in a cohort sampled during active COVID-19. Both conserved end residues are part of each CDR3. D genes are given only for firm matches. Size values are once, few and many counts, or a class for expanded clones, and some rows have none.

>TRBJ2-5|once|TRBD1|15|TRBV5-1
TGCGCCAGCAGCTCCCGGACAGGACGACAAGAGACCCAGTACTTC
CASSSRTGRQETQYF
>TRBJ2-3|NA|TRBD2|20|TRBV11-3
TGTGCCAGCAGCTTAGACTCTCTGTGGCTAGCGGGAGGCAACACAGATACGCAGTATTTT
CASSLDSLWLAGGNTDTQYF
>TRBJ2-7|NA|TRBD1|14|TRBV28
TGTGCCAGCAGTGCCGGGACAGGGACGTACGAGCAGTACTTC
CASSAGTGTYEQYF
>TRBJ1-1|NA|NA|17|TRBV5-4
TGTGCCAGCAGCTCAAGGGGGTTAAGGTCTTCCGACAGTCGGGCTTTCTTT
CASSSRGLRSSDSRAFF
>TRBJ2-1|NA|TRBD1|16|TRBV27
TGTGCCAGCGGATTCCCCCCCGACAGGGGGAGAAATGAGCAGTTCTTC
CASGFPPDRGRNEQFF
>TRBJ1-1|NA|TRBD1|13|TRBV7-9
TGTGCCAGCAGCTCTAGGGGGCCGACTGAAGCTTTCTTT
CASSSRGPTEAFF
>TRBJ2-5|NA|TRBD1|14|TRBV7-2
TGTGCCAGCAGCTCCAAGGGGGCCCAAGAGACCCAGTACTTC
CASSSKGAQETQYF
>TRBJ1-6|NA|NA|15|TRBV14
TGTGCCAGCAGCCAAGACTGGGCTCGGTATTCACCCCTCCACTTT
CASSQDWARYSPLHF
>TRBJ1-2|once|NA|15|TRBV5-1
TGCGCCAGCAGCTGGGGACCTGGACAGAGCTATGGCTACACCTTC
CASSWGPGQSYGYTF
>TRBJ1-5|NA|NA|17|TRBV19
TGTGCCAGTAGTATATTTGAGGGCTCGGATAGCAATCAGCCCCAGCATTTT
CASSIFEGSDSNQPQHF